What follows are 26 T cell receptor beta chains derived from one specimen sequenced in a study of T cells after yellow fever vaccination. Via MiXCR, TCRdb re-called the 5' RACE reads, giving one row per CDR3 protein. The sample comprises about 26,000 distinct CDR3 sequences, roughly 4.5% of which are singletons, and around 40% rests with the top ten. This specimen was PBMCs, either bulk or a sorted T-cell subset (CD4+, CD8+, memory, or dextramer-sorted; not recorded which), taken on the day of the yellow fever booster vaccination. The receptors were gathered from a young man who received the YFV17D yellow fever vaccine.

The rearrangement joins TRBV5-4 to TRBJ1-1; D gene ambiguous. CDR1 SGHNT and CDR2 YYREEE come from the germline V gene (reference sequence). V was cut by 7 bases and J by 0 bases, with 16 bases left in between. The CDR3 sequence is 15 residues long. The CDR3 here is CASPKRVRMNTEAFF. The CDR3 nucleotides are TGTGCCAGCCCAAAAAGAGTAAGAATGAACACTGAAGCTTTCTTT. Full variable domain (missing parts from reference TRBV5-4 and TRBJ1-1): ETGVTQSPTHLIKTRGQQVTLRCSSQSGHNTVSWYQQALGQGPQFIFQYYREEENGRGNFPPRFSGLQFPNYSSELNVNALELDDSALYLCASPKRVRMNTEAFFGQGTRLTVV.

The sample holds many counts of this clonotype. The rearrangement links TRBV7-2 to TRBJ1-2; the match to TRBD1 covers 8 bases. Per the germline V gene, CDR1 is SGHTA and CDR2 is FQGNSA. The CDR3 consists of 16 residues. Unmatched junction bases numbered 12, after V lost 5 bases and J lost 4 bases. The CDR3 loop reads CASSSGQGGLGYGYTF. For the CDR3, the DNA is TGTGCCAGCAGCAGTGGACAGGGAGGCTTAGGCTATGGCTACACCTTC.

The CDR3 sequence: CSVGASPAFF. The CDR3 nucleotides are TGCAGCGTTGGGGCCAGTCCCGCTTTCTTT. The gene calls are TRBV29-1 and TRBJ1-1; D not resolved. The CDR3 loop spans 10 amino acids. V lost 4 bases to trimming and J lost 11 bases, with 11 bases between them. The V gene's germline CDR1 is SQVTM and CDR2 ANQGSEA.

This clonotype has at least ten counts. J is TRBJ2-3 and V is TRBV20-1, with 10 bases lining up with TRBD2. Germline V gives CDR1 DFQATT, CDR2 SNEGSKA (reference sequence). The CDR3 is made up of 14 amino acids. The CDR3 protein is CGRAGGPTADTQYF. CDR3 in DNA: TGCGGGAGAGCGGGGGGGCCTACGGCAGATACGCAGTATTTT.

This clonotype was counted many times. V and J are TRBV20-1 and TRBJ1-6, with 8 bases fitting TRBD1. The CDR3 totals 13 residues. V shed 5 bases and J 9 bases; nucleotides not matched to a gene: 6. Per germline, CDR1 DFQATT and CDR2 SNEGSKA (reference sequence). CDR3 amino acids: CSAPGTGGSPLHF. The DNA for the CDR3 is TGCAGTGCTCCTGGGACAGGCGGTTCACCCCTCCACTTT.

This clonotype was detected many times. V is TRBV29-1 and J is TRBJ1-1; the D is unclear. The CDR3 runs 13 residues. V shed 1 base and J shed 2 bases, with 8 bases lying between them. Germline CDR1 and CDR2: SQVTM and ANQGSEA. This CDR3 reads CSVEGRVNTEAFF. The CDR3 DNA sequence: TGCAGCGTTGAAGGGAGAGTAAACACTGAAGCTTTCTTT.

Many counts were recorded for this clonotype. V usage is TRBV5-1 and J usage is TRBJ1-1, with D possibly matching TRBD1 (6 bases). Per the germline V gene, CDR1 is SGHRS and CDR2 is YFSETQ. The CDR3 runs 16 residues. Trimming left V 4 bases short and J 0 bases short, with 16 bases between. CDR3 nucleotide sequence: TGCGCCAGCAGCCCCCGAATGACAGGAATGAACACTGAAGCTTTCTTT. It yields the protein CASSPRMTGMNTEAFF.

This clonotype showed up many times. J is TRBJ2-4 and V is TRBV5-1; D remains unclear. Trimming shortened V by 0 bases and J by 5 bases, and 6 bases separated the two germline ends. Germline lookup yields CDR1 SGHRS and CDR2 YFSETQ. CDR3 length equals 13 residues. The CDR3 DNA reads TGCGCCAGCAGCTTGGGGAATGAAAACATTCAGTACTTC. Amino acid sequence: CASSLGNENIQYF.

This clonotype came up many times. In DNA, the CDR3 is TGTGCCAGCTCACCGGGATTCGGACTAGCGGTTTACGAGCAGTACTTC. As protein: CASSPGFGLAVYEQYF. J is TRBJ2-7 and V is TRBV18, with 10 bases lining up with TRBD2. There are 16 residues in the CDR3. Germline values: CDR1 KGHSH, CDR2 LQKENI. Losses at the gene ends were 3 bases for V and 4 bases for J; bases not matched to a gene: 9.

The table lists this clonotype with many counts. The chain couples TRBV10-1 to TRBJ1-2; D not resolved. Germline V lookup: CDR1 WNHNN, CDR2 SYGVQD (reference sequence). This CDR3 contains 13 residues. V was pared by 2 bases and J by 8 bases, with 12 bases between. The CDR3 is CASSEDPSRGYTF. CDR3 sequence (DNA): TGCGCCAGCAGTGAGGACCCTTCACGAGGCTACACCTTC.

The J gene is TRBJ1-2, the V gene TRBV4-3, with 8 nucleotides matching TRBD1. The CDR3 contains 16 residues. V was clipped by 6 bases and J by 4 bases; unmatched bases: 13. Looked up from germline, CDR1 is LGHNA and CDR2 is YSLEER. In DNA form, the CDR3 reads TGCGCCAGCAGTAACCTACCGGGACAGGACTTCTATGGCTACACCTTC. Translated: CASSNLPGQDFYGYTF.

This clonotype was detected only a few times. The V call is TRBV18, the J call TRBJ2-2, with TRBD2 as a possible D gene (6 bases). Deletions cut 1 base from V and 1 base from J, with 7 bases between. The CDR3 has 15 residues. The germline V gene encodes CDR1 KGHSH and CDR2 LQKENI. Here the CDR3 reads CASSPLRGNTGELFF. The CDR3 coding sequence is TGTGCCAGCTCACCACTGCGGGGGAACACCGGGGAGCTGTTTTTT.

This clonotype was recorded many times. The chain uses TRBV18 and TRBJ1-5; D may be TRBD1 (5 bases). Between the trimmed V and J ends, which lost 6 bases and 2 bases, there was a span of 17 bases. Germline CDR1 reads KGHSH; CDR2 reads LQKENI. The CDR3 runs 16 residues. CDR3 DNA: TGTGCCAGCTCCCACGTGGGGGGTGCTGGCAATCAGCCCCAGCATTTT. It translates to CASSHVGGAGNQPQHF.

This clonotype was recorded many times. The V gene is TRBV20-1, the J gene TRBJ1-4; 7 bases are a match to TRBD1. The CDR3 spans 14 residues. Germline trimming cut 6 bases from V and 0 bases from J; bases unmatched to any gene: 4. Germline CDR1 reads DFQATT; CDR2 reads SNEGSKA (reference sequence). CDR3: CSAGTAATNEKLFF. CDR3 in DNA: TGCAGTGCCGGGACAGCGGCAACTAATGAAAAACTGTTTTTT.

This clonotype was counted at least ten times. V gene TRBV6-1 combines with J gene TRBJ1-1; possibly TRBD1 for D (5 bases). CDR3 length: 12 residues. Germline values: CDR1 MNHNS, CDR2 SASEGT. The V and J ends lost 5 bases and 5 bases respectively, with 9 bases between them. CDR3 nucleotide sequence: TGTGCCAGCAGTTTAGACAGAACTGAAGCTTTCTTT. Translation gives CASSLDRTEAFF.

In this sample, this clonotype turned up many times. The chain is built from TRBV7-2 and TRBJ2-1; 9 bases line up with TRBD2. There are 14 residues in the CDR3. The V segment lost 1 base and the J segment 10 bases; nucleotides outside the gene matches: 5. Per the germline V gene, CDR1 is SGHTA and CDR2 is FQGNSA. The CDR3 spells CASSLEWTSEEQFF. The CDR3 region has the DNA TGTGCCAGCAGCTTAGAATGGACTAGCGAGGAGCAGTTCTTC.

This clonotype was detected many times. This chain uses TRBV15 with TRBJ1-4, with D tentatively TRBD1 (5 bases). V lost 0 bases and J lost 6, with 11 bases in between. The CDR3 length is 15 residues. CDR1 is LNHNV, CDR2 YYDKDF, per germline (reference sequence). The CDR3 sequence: CATSREGQGDEKLFF. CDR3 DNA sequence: TGTGCCACCAGCAGAGAAGGGCAGGGCGATGAAAAACTGTTTTTT.

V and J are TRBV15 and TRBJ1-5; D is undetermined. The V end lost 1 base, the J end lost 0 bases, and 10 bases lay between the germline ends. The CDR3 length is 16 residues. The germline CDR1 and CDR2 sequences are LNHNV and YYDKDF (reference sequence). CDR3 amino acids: CATSRAASISNQPQHF. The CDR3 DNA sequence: TGTGCCACCAGCAGAGCCGCTTCAATTAGCAATCAGCCCCAGCATTTT. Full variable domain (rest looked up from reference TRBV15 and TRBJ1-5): DAMVIQNPRYQVTQFGKPVTLSCSQTLNHNVMYWYQQKSSQAPKLLFHYYDKDFNNEADTPDNFQSRRPNTSFCFLDIRSPGLGDTAMYLCATSRAASISNQPQHFGDGTRLSIL.

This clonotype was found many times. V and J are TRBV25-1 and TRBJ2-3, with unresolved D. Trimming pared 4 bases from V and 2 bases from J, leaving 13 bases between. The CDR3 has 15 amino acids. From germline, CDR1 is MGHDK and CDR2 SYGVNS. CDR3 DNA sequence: TGTGCCAGCAGTGGGTCCTCGTTGGTCACAGATACGCAGTATTTT. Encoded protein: CASSGSSLVTDTQYF.

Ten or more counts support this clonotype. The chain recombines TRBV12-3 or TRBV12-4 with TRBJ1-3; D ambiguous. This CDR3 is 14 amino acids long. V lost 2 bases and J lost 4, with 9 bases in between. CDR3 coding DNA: TGTGCCAGCAGTTTAAGTCGGCTCGGAAACACCATATATTTT. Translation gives CASSLSRLGNTIYF.

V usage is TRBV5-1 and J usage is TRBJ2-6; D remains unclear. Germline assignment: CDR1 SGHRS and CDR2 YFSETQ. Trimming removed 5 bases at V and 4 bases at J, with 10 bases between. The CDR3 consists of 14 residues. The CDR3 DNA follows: TGCGCCAGCAGATTGAGGTCCGGGGCCAACGTCCTGACTTTC. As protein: CASRLRSGANVLTF.

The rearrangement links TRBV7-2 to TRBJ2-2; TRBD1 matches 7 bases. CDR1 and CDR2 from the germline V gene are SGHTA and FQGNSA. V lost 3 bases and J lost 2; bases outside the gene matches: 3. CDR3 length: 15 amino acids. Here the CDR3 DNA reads TGTGCCAGCAGCTTCGACAGGGTAAACACCGGGGAGCTGTTTTTT. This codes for CASSFDRVNTGELFF.

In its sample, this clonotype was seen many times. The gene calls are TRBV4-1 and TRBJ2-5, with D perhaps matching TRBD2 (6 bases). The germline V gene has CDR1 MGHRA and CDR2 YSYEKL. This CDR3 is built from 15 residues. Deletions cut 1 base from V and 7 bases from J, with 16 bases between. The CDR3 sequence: CASSQAAQSGVTQYF. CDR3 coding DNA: TGCGCCAGCAGCCAAGCCGCACAATCGGGGGTGACCCAGTACTTC.

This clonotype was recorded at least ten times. The CDR3: CAISESEVANTEAFF. CDR3 nucleotides: TGTGCCATCAGTGAGTCAGAGGTGGCGAACACTGAAGCTTTCTTT. The V and J genes are TRBV10-3 and TRBJ1-1; no clear D gene. Germline lookup yields CDR1 ENHRY and CDR2 SYGVKD. The CDR3 runs 15 residues. V was trimmed by 0 bases and J by 1 base, leaving 9 bases between them.

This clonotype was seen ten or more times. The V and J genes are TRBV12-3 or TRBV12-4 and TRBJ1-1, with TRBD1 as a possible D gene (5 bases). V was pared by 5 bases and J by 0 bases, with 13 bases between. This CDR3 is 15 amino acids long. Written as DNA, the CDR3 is TGTGCCAGCAGTACCCTGGGGGGTCTGAACACTGAAGCTTTCTTT. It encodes CASSTLGGLNTEAFF.

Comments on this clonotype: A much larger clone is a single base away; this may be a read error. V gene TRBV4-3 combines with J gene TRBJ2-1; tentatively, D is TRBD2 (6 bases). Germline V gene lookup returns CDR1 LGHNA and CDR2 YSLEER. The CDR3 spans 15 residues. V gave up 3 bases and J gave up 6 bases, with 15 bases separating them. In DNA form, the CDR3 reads TGCGCCAGCAGCCAGGGCGGGTGGGGACTCAATGAGCAGTTCTTC. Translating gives CASSQGGWGLNEQFF.